The 2 T cell receptor beta chains below all came from one sample that was sequenced in a study of blood T cell repertoires in COVID-19. Assay used: immunoSEQ multiplex PCR; TCRdb lists only in-frame clones, some missing. In the table there are roughly 80,000 clones, more than 75% of which are singletons. Sequencing was done on a sample of peripheral blood. These receptors came from a woman between 55 and 75 years old with acute or convalescent COVID-19.

This chain joins TRBV28 and TRBJ2-5; TRBD1 matches at 9 bases. CDR3 length: 15 amino acids. Unmatched junction bases numbered 2, after V lost 2 bases and J lost 1 base. Germline-derived CDR1 and CDR2 are MDHEN and SYDVKM. The CDR3: CASSLRDRVQETQYF. CDR3 in DNA: TGTGCCAGCAGTTTAAGGGACAGGGTCCAAGAGACCCAGTACTTC.

This chain joins TRBV3-1 (or the pseudogene TRBV3-2) and TRBJ1-1; D is possibly TRBD1 (5 bases). Trimming took off 4 bases at V and 2 bases at J, with 11 bases between the two ends. Germline loops: CDR1 LGHDT, CDR2 YNNKEL (reference sequence). The CDR3 is 14 residues long. The CDR3 nucleotides read TGTGCCAGCAGCCCCAGGGCGGAAAACACTGAAGCTTTCTTT. It translates to CASSPRAENTEAFF.